Only a few counts were recorded for the clone carrying this TCR beta chain. Its antigen is currently unknown. This record comes from a study of identical twins. Whole-study findings and limits: Abundant beta clonotypes from cord blood had fewer insertions, unlike memory repertoires, which showed none. Models, which agreed with sharing between unrelated individuals, nonetheless underestimated the out-of-frame TCR alpha sharing seen in monozygotic twins. Researchers reported weaker excess twin sharing in beta out-of-frame sequences.

The V gene's germline CDR1 is MDHEN and CDR2 SYDVKM. The J segment lost 9 bases and the V segment lost 2 bases, leaving 12 bases of the junction unmatched. CDR3 length equals 18 residues. cDNA carried unique molecular identifiers, and a universal primer site was added by template switching. TCRdb processed the 5' RACE reads anew with MiXCR; each CDR3 protein has one entry. The sample carries 690,000 or so distinct CDR3 sequences, under 9% recorded once. In addition, the sample was reused for a study of yellow fever vaccine responses in identical twins.

The gene calls are TRBV28 and TRBJ2-1, with TRBD2 identical over 14 bases. Input material: PBMCs. The receptor comes from a young woman in good health. Here the CDR3 DNA reads TGTGCCAGCAGTTTAGGACTAGCGGGGGGACTCCAGAACGGTGAGCAGTTCTTC. Protein product: CASSLGLAGGLQNGEQFF.